This T cell receptor beta chain appears in the sequencing data of a study of blood T cells in healthy people across ages. Study overall: Per two T cells, template switching captured roughly one barcoded beta molecule. Notes on the study in general: Long-lived donors exceeded aged donors in naive CD4+ cells and diversity.

Next came a second PCR, run for about 6 to 11 cycles, which used a sample-barcoded 5' primer along with a J-beta primer mix. Each cDNA molecule, via a template-switch adaptor with 12 random nucleotides, was tagged. Each CDR3 protein is one row after TCRdb ran MiXCR on the 5' RACE reads. The sample records approximately 670,000 distinct CDR3 sequences, around 38% being singletons. This clonotype has only a few counts. Antigen specificity is unknown. Every donor contributed about 10 milliliters of peripheral blood by blood draw. The CDR3 covers 16 residues. V lost 0 bases and J lost 10, with 20 bases in between. The germline gives CDR1 LGHNA, CDR2 YNFKEQ.

The source is a man at least 80 years old in good health. Input material: blood. The chain joins TRBV4-2 to TRBJ2-3, with TRBD2 as a possible D gene (7 bases). The CDR3 here is CASSQDLGGGGGAQYF. CDR3 nucleotides: TGTGCCAGCAGCCAAGATTTGGGCGGGGGAGGGGGGGCGCAGTATTTT.